Listed below are T cell receptor beta chains from one sample, sequenced in a study of response to subunit inactivated influenza vaccine. MiXCR was run by TCRdb on the RT-PCR reads, yielding one entry per CDR3 protein. The data contain roughly 500,000 distinct CDR3 sequences, roughly 25% of them singletons. This same sample was also part of a study on T cells expressing NK-cell markers.

This material consisted of CD4+ T cells sorted from PBMCs, taken roughly 13 days after vaccination. These receptors came from a man between 50 and 59 years old who received an inactivated influenza vaccine. Each CDR3 is given with its conserved first and last residue. D genes are given only for firm matches. Some rows mark clone size as missing; the rest say once, few, many or name a class of expanded clone.

j_gene | len | d_gene | abundance | v_gene | CDR3aa | CDR3nt
TRBJ2-7 | 12 | . | . | TRBV20-1 | CSARDNNYEQYF | TGCAGTGCAAGGGACAACAACTACGAGCAGTACTTC
TRBJ2-3 | 10 | . | many | TRBV28 | CAKCTDTQYF | TGTGCAAAATGCACAGATACGCAGTATTTT
TRBJ2-1 | 15 | TRBD2 | many | TRBV3-1 | CASSRLAGVPDEQFF | TGTGCCAGCAGCCGCCTAGCGGGAGTTCCTGATGAGCAGTTCTTC
TRBJ2-5 | 15 | TRBD1 | many | TRBV6-5 | CASSYSGTGGETQYF | TGTGCCAGCAGTTACTCCGGGACAGGGGGAGAGACCCAGTACTTC
TRBJ2-5 | 13 | . | . | TRBV7-2 | CASSRTFQETQYF | TGTGCCAGCAGCCGGACTTTTCAAGAGACCCAGTACTTC
TRBJ2-1 | 15 | . | many | TRBV2 | CASSFLQGGYNEQFF | TGTGCCAGCAGTTTTTTACAGGGGGGGTACAATGAGCAGTTCTTC
TRBJ1-2 | 14 | . | . | TRBV24-1 | CATSETGTDYGYTF | TGTGCCACCAGTGAAACCGGGACGGACTATGGCTACACCTTC
TRBJ2-2 | 15 | . | . | TRBV28 | CASSLPGVDTGELFF | TGTGCCAGCAGTTTGCCAGGTGTTGACACCGGGGAGCTGTTTTTT
TRBJ1-2 | 17 | . | . | TRBV11-2 | CASSLDRPHGGSYGYTF | TGTGCCAGCAGCTTAGATCGCCCGCATGGGGGTTCCTATGGCTACACCTTC
TRBJ1-5 | 16 | TRBD1 | few | TRBV12-3/TRBV12-4 | CASSLTDRATVQPQHF | TGTGCCAGCAGTCTAACAGACAGGGCCACAGTTCAGCCCCAGCATTTT
TRBJ1-3 | 13 | . | few | TRBV29-1 | CSVALAYGNTIYF | TGCAGCGTTGCTCTGGCATACGGAAACACCATATATTTT
TRBJ2-7 | 11 | . | few | TRBV3-1 | CASSQAGEQYF | TGTGCCAGCAGCCAAGCCGGCGAGCAGTACTTC
TRBJ2-7 | 14 | TRBD1 | . | TRBV5-1 | CASSRPGQEYEQYF | TGCGCCAGCAGCCGGCCGGGACAGGAATACGAGCAGTACTTC
TRBJ2-1 | 14 | . | . | TRBV11-2 | CASSLALASDEQFF | TGTGCCAGCAGCTTGGCTCTAGCTAGTGATGAGCAGTTCTTC
TRBJ2-5 | 14 | . | few | TRBV7-9 | CASSPTSRPETQYF | TGTGCCAGCAGCCCTACATCCCGCCCGGAGACCCAGTACTTC
TRBJ2-1 | 13 | . | few | TRBV4-2 | CASSLNKGNEQFF | TGTGCCAGCAGCCTCAATAAGGGCAATGAGCAGTTCTTC
TRBJ2-1 | 16 | TRBD2 | few | TRBV12-3/TRBV12-4 | CASSSIAGGAGNEQFF | TGTGCCAGCAGTTCAATAGCGGGAGGGGCCGGGAATGAGCAGTTCTTC
TRBJ2-2 | 15 | TRBD2 | . | TRBV6-1 | CASSEYGGDRGELFF | TGTGCCAGCAGTGAATATGGGGGGGATCGAGGGGAGCTGTTTTTT
TRBJ2-2 | 16 | TRBD1 | . | TRBV18 | CASSQDRLGNTGELFF | TGTGCCAGCTCACAGGACAGGTTGGGAAACACCGGGGAGCTGTTTTTT
TRBJ1-3 | 17 | . | few | TRBV7-2 | CASSLAGLILSGNTIYF | TGTGCCAGCAGCTTAGCGGGGCTGATTCTCTCTGGAAACACCATATATTTT
TRBJ2-3 | 11 | . | many | TRBV12-3/TRBV12-4 | CASSSSVTQYF | TGTGCCAGCAGTTCTAGTGTTACGCAGTATTTT
TRBJ1-4 | 18 | . | . | TRBV11-2 | CASSLGATGSLSNEKLFF | TGTGCCAGCAGCTTAGGGGCTACAGGGAGTCTATCTAATGAAAAACTGTTTTTT
TRBJ1-1 | 15 | TRBD1 | . | TRBV7-2 | CASSLVGGQGTEAFF | TGTGCCAGCAGCTTAGTAGGGGGCCAGGGGACTGAAGCTTTCTTT
TRBJ2-7 | 14 | TRBD1 | . | TRBV29-1 | CSVEGSGGKYEQYF | TGCAGCGTTGAAGGTTCAGGGGGCAAGTACGAGCAGTACTTC
TRBJ2-1 | 15 | TRBD1 | few | TRBV6-4 | CASSERGQGVNEQFF | TGTGCCAGCAGTGAACGGGGACAGGGGGTCAATGAGCAGTTCTTC
TRBJ2-5 | 18 | TRBD2 | . | TRBV4-3 | CASSPGTSGGISWETQYF | TGCGCCAGCAGCCCAGGGACTAGCGGGGGGATTTCCTGGGAGACCCAGTACTTC
TRBJ2-1 | 16 | TRBD1 | few | TRBV25-1 | CASSGTGTGKDNEQFF | TGTGCCAGCAGTGGAACGGGGACAGGGAAAGACAATGAGCAGTTCTTC
TRBJ2-1 | 14 | TRBD1 | . | TRBV11-2 | CASSPHRGVEEQFF | TGTGCCAGCAGCCCGCACAGGGGGGTCGAGGAGCAGTTCTTC
TRBJ1-4 | 17 | TRBD1 | many | TRBV4-3 | CASSQEWGGGLGEKLFF | TGCGCCAGCAGCCAAGAATGGGGAGGGGGCCTAGGTGAAAAACTGTTTTTT
TRBJ2-1 | 14 | . | . | TRBV20-1 | CSATPTWERDEQFF | TGCAGTGCTACCCCGACGTGGGAGAGGGATGAGCAGTTCTTC
TRBJ2-5 | 14 | TRBD1 | few | TRBV7-2 | CASRTTGGQETQYF | TGTGCCAGCAGAACAACAGGGGGGCAAGAGACCCAGTACTTC
TRBJ2-5 | 17 | . | few | TRBV6-5 | CASSYSIGFLFVETQYF | TGTGCCAGCAGTTACTCGATAGGCTTCTTATTCGTGGAGACCCAGTACTTC
TRBJ2-3 | 15 | . | few | TRBV18 | CASSPRSMGTDTQYF | TGTGCCAGCTCACCTAGGAGCATGGGCACAGATACGCAGTATTTT
TRBJ1-1 | 14 | . | . | TRBV20-1 | CSVLEGINRPEAFF | TGCAGTGTACTAGAAGGGATTAATCGCCCTGAAGCTTTCTTT
TRBJ2-3 | 15 | . | . | TRBV9 | CASSGGGLSTDTQYF | TGTGCCAGCAGCGGGGGAGGTCTGAGCACAGATACGCAGTATTTT
TRBJ2-7 | 13 | . | . | TRBV6-5 | CASSYSIGEVQYF | TGTGCCAGCAGTTACTCGATTGGGGAGGTGCAGTACTTC
TRBJ2-3 | 21 | TRBD2 | few | TRBV4-2 | CASSQNLRGAGGRGGTDTQYF | TGTGCCAGCAGCCAAAACCTCCGAGGAGCGGGAGGGCGAGGGGGCACAGATACGCAGTATTTT
TRBJ2-7 | 13 | . | . | TRBV20-1 | CSARDPGASKQYF | TGCAGTGCTAGAGATCCTGGGGCCTCAAAGCAGTACTTC
TRBJ2-7 | 15 | . | few | TRBV7-2 | CASSLERTTTYEQYF | TGTGCCAGCAGCTTAGAAAGGACTACTACCTACGAGCAGTACTTC
TRBJ2-7 | 15 | TRBD2 | . | TRBV20-1 | CSARDSTSGAYEQYF | TGCAGTGCTAGAGATTCGACTAGCGGAGCTTACGAGCAGTACTTC
TRBJ2-3 | 17 | TRBD2 | few | TRBV5-1 | CASSSGTSGRASDTQYF | TGCGCCAGCAGCTCCGGGACTAGCGGGAGGGCCTCAGATACGCAGTATTTT
TRBJ1-5 | 14 | . | many | TRBV4-1 | CASSGRTSNQPQHF | TGCGCCAGCAGCGGTAGGACTAGCAATCAGCCCCAGCATTTT
TRBJ1-1 | 13 | . | . | TRBV10-3 | CAISGQINTEAFF | TGTGCCATCAGTGGTCAGATCAACACTGAAGCTTTCTTT
TRBJ2-7 | 13 | . | few | TRBV24-1 | CATSEAISYEQYF | TGTGCCACCAGTGAGGCAATCTCCTACGAGCAGTACTTC
TRBJ1-6 | 15 | TRBD1 | few | TRBV5-6 | CASSLSGGYHSPLHF | TGTGCCAGCAGCTTGTCAGGGGGCTACCATTCACCCCTCCACTTT
TRBJ1-4 | 14 | . | few | TRBV27 | CASSHPGAAEKLFF | TGTGCCAGCAGCCACCCTGGGGCTGCCGAAAAACTGTTTTTT
TRBJ2-1 | 11 | . | few | TRBV29-1 | CSVTSLNEQFF | TGCAGCGTGACCTCGCTCAATGAGCAGTTCTTC
TRBJ2-6 | 15 | . | . | TRBV4-3 | CASSLDYSGANVLTF | TGCGCCAGCAGCCTAGACTACTCTGGGGCCAACGTCCTGACTTTC
TRBJ1-4 | 15 | . | few | TRBV12-3/TRBV12-4 | CASSFGQSLSEKLFF | TGTGCCAGCAGTTTTGGACAGTCCCTAAGTGAAAAACTGTTTTTT
TRBJ1-2 | 14 | . | . | TRBV5-6 | CASSLGQRNYGYTF | TGTGCCAGCAGCCTTGGACAGAGGAACTATGGCTACACCTTC
TRBJ1-1 | 14 | . | . | TRBV6-1 | CATGRGLLNTEAFF | TGTGCCACCGGAAGAGGGTTGTTGAACACTGAAGCTTTCTTT
TRBJ2-5 | 13 | . | . | TRBV12-3/TRBV12-4 | CASSHGGPKTQYF | TGTGCCAGCAGCCATGGGGGGCCGAAGACCCAGTACTTC
TRBJ2-5 | 12 | . | . | TRBV20-1 | CSATGLLETQYF | TGCAGTGCAACGGGACTTTTGGAGACCCAGTACTTC
TRBJ1-5 | 14 | . | . | TRBV21-1 | CASSKEPGGQPQHF | TGTGCCAGCAGCAAAGAGCCTGGGGGACAGCCCCAGCATTTT
TRBJ2-4 | 16 | . | . | TRBV14 | CASAPRGTLAKNIQYF | TGTGCCAGCGCCCCGCGCGGGACCTTAGCCAAAAACATTCAGTACTTC
TRBJ1-5 | 13 | . | . | TRBV6-4 | CASSAYGGGPQHF | TGTGCCAGCAGTGCCTACGGGGGTGGACCCCAGCATTTT
TRBJ2-1 | 16 | TRBD1 | . | TRBV5-1 | CASSGSGTETENEQFF | TGCGCCAGCAGCGGATCCGGGACAGAGACGGAAAATGAGCAGTTCTTC
TRBJ2-3 | 16 | TRBD2 | . | TRBV4-3 | CASSQERGSSGDTQYF | TGCGCCAGCAGCCAAGAGCGGGGGTCTTCAGGAGATACGCAGTATTTT
TRBJ2-1 | 15 | TRBD1 | . | TRBV14 | CASSQHRGTGSEQFF | TGTGCCAGCAGCCAACACAGGGGGACTGGGAGTGAGCAGTTCTTC